These 2 T cell receptor beta chains came from one sample sequenced in a study of T cell clusters in autoimmune cytopenias (dated by TCRdb to about 2019). Each sample's TRB amplification started from 250 ng of peripheral blood genomic DNA, which corresponds to tens of thousands of genome equivalents. For sequencing, an Illumina MiSeq was employed. To amplify TRB rearrangements, a touch-down multiplex PCR protocol was run with the TRB-A and TRB-B primer pools combined in a single tube. After the reads were reprocessed by TCRdb, one entry was made per CDR3 protein sequence, with no DNA. In this sample's table one finds roughly 7,000 distinct CDR3 sequences. Less than 6% of the sample lies in the top ten. These data were also reused for a study on T cell repertoires in aging, cancer and after chemotherapy.

The sample was peripheral blood. These receptors originate from a human donor in good health.

The chain links TRBV15 to TRBJ2-1; TCRdb indicates TRBD2, and absent DNA this call remains unverified. The CDR3 has 15 residues. Germline V CDR1 and CDR2: LNHNV, YYDKDF (reference sequence). The CDR3 loop reads CATGSGLAGPNEQFF. Full variable domain (rest looked up from reference TRBV15 and TRBJ2-1): DAMVIQNPRYQVTQFGKPVTLSCSQTLNHNVMYWYQQKSSQAPKLLFHYYDKDFNNEADTPDNFQSRRPNTSFCFLDIRSPGLGDTAMYLCATGSGLAGPNEQFFGPGTRLTVL.

The chain recombines TRBV20-1 with TRBJ2-1; without DNA, the TCRdb call of TRBD2 cannot be checked. Per the germline V gene, CDR1 is DFQATT and CDR2 is SNEGSKA (reference sequence). This CDR3 has 16 amino acids. The CDR3 region is CSASDASGRNRDEQFF.